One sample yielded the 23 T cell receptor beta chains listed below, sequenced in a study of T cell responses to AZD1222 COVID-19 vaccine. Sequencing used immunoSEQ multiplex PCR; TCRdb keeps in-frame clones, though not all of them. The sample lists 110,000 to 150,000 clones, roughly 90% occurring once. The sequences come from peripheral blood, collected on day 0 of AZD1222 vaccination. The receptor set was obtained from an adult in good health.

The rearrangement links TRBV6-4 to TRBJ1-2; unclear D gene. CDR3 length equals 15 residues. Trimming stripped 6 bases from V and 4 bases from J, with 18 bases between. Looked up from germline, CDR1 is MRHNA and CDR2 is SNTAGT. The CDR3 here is CASSPAGAGLYGYTF. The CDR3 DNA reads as TGTGCCAGCAGCCCGGCGGGTGCCGGACTCTATGGCTACACCTTC.

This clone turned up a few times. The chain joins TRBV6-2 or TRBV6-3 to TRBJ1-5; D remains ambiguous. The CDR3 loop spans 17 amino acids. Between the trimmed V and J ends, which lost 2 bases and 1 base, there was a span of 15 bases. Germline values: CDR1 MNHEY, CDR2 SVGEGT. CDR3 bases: TGTGCCAGCAGTTACCGTAGTCAACGTAGGAGCAATCAGCCCCAGCATTTT. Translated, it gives CASSYRSQRRSNQPQHF.

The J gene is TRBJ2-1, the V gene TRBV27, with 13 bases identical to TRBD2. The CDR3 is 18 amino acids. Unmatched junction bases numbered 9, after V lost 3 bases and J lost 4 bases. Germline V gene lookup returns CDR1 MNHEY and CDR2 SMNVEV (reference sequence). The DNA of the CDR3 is TGTGCCAGCAGTTTTAAACGGACTAGCGGGAGAAATTACAATGAGCAGTTCTTC. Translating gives CASSFKRTSGRNYNEQFF.

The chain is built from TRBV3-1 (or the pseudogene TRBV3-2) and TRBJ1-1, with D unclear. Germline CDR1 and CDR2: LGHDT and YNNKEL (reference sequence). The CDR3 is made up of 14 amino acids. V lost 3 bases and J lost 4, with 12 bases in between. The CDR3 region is CASSQATEFTEAFF. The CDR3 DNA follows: TGTGCCAGCAGCCAGGCCACCGAGTTCACTGAAGCTTTCTTT.

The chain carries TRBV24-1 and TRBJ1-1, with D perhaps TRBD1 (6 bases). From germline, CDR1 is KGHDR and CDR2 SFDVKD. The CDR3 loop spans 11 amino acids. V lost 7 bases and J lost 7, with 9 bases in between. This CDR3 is CATRRGDEAFF. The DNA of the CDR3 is TGTGCCACCAGGAGGGGGGATGAAGCTTTCTTT.

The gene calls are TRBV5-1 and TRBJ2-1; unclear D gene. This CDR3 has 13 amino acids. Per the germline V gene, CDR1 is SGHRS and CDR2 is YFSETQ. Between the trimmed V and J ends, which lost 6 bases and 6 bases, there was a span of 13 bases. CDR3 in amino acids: CASTLVGFNEQFF. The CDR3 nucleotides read TGCGCCAGCACCTTAGTAGGGTTCAATGAGCAGTTCTTC.

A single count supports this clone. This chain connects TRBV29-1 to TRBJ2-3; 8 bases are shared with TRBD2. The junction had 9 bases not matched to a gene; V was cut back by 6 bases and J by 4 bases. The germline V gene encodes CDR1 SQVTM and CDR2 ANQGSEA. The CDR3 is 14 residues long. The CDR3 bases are TGCAGCGTGGGGGGAGCGGGAGTATCAGATACGCAGTATTTT. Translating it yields CSVGGAGVSDTQYF.

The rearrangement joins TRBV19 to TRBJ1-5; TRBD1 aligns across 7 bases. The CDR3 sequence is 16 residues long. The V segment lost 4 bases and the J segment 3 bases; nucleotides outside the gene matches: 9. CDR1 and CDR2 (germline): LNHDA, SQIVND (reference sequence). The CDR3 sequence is CASSREETGHNQPQHF. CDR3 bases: TGTGCCAGTAGTAGGGAGGAGACAGGGCACAATCAGCCCCAGCATTTT.

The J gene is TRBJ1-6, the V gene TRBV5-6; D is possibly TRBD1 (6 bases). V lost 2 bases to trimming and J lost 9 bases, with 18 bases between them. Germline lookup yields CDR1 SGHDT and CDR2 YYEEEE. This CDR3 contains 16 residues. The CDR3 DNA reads TGTGCCAGCAGCTTCGGGCGGGGGGCAGCTGGTTCACCCCTCCACTTT. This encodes CASSFGRGAAGSPLHF.

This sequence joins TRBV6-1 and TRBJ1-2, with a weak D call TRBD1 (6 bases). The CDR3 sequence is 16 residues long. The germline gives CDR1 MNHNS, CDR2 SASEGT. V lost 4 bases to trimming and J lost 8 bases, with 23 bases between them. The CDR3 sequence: CASSGGRGTLSRGYTF. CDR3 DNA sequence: TGTGCCAGCAGTGGGGGGAGGGGGACCCTTTCGAGGGGCTACACCTTC.

The CDR3 DNA follows: TGTGCCAGCAGCCAAGGGAGCGGGAGGCCTTCCTACGAGCAGTACTTC. The encoded protein is CASSQGSGRPSYEQYF. The chain has TRBV3-1 (or the pseudogene TRBV3-2) and TRBJ2-7, with 9 bases lining up with TRBD2. Germline CDR1 reads LGHDT; CDR2 reads YNNKEL (reference sequence). After removal of 1 base from V and 1 base from J, the junction contained 5 bases not matched to a gene. The CDR3 extends over 16 amino acids.

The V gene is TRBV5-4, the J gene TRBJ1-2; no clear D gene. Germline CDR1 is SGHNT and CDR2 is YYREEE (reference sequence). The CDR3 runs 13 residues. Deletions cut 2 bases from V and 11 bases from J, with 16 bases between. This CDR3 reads CASSFRLSVEYTF. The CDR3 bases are TGTGCCAGCAGCTTTCGTCTCTCGGTTGAGTACACCTTC.

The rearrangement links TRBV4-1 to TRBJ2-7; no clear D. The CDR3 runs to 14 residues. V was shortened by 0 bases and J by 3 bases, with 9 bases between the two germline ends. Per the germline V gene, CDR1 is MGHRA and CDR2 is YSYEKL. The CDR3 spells CASSQETDFYEQYF. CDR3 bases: TGCGCCAGCAGCCAAGAGACCGACTTCTACGAGCAGTACTTC.

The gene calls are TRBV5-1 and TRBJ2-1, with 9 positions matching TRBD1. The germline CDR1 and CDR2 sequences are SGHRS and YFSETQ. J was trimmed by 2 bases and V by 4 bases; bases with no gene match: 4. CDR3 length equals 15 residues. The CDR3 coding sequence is TGCGCCAGCAGCGGCGGGACAGGGCCCTACAATGAGCAGTTCTTC. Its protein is CASSGGTGPYNEQFF. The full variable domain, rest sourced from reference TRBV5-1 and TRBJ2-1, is KAGVTQTPRYLIKTRGQQVTLSCSPISGHRSVSWYQQTPGQGLQFLFEYFSETQRNKGNFPGRFSGRQFSNSRSEMNVSTLELGDSALYLCASSGGTGPYNEQFFGPGTRLTVL.

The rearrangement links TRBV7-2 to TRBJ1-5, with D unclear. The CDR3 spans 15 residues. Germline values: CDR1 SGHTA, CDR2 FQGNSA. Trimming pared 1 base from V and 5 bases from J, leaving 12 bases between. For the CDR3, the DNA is TGTGCCAGCAGCTTAGTCGCCTCCCGGGATCAGCCCCAGCATTTT. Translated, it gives CASSLVASRDQPQHF.

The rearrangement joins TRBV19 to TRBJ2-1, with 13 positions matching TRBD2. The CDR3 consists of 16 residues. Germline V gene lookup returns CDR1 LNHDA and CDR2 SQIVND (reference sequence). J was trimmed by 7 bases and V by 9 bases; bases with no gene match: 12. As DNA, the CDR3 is TGTGCCAGCGCCAGGACTAGCGGGAGTGGGTGGAATGAGCAGTTCTTC. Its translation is CASARTSGSGWNEQFF. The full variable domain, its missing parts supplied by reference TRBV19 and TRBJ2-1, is DGGITQSPKYLFRKEGQNVTLSCEQNLNHDAMYWYRQDPGQGLRLIYYSQIVNDFQKGDIAEGYSVSREKKESFPLTVTSAQKNPTAFYLCASARTSGSGWNEQFFGPGTRLTVL.

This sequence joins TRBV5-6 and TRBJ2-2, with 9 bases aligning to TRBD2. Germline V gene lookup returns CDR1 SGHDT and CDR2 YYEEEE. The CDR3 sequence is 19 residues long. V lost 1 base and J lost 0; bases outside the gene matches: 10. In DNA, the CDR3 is TGTGCCAGCAGCTTGATTCAGCGACTAGCGGATTCGAACACCGGGGAGCTGTTTTTT. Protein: CASSLIQRLADSNTGELFF.

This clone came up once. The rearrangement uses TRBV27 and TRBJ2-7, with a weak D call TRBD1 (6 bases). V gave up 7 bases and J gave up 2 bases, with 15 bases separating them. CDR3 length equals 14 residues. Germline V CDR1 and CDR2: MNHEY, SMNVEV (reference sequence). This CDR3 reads CASNERGHTYEQYF. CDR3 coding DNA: TGTGCCAGCAACGAGAGGGGACACACCTACGAGCAGTACTTC.

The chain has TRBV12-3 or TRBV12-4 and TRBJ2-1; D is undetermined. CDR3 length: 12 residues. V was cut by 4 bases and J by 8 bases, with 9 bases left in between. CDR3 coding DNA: TGTGCCAGCAGTTCTAAATGGGATGAGCAGTTCTTC. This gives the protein CASSSKWDEQFF.

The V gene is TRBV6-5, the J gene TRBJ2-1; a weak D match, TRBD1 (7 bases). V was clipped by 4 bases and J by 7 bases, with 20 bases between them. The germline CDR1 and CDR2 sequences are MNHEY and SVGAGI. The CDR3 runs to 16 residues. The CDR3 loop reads CASSSPRGELTNEQFF. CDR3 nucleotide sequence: TGTGCCAGCAGTTCACCCAGGGGGGAATTGACAAATGAGCAGTTCTTC.

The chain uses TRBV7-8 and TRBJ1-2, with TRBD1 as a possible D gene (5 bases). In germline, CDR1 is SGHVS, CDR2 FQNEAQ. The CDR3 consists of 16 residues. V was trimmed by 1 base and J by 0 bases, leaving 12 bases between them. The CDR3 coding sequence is TGTGCCAGCAGCTTAGGCCTATCGACAGCTAACTATGGCTACACCTTC. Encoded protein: CASSLGLSTANYGYTF.

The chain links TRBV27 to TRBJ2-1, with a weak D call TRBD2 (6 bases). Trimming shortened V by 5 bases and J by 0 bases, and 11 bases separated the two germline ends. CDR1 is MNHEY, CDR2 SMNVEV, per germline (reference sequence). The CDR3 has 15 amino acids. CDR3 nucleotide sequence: TGTGCCAGCAGTCCGGGGGTCAGCTCCTACAATGAGCAGTTCTTC. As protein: CASSPGVSSYNEQFF.

The CDR3 loop reads CASSPLGAEKLFF. CDR3 nucleotide sequence: TGTGCCAGCAGCCCGCTGGGGGCTGAAAAACTGTTTTTT. This chain links TRBV3-1 (or the pseudogene TRBV3-2) with TRBJ1-4, with D possibly TRBD1 on 6 matching bases. Germline assignment: CDR1 LGHDT and CDR2 YNNKEL (reference sequence). The CDR3 has 13 residues. V dropped 4 bases and J dropped 7 bases, with 10 bases sitting between them.